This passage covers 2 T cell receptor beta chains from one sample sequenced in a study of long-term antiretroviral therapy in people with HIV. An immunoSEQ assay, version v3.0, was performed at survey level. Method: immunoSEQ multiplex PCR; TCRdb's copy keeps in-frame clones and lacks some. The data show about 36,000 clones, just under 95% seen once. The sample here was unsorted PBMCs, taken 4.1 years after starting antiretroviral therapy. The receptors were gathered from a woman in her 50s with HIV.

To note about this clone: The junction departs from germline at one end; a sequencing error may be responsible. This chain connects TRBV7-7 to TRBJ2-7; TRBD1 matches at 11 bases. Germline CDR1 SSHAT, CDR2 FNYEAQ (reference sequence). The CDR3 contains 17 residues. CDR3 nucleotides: TGTGCTAGCAGCTTAAAACGCCCGGGACAGGGGGTGCACGAGCAGTACTTC. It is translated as CASSLKRPGQGVHEQYF.

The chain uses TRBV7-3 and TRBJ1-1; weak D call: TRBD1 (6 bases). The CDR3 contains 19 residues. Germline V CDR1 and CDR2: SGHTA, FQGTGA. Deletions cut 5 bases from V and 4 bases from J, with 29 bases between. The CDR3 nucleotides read TGTGCCAGCAGCCGCTCTGTGGGGGGCCGACATCTCCTGGGCACTGAAGCTTTCTTT. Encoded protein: CASSRSVGGRHLLGTEAFF.